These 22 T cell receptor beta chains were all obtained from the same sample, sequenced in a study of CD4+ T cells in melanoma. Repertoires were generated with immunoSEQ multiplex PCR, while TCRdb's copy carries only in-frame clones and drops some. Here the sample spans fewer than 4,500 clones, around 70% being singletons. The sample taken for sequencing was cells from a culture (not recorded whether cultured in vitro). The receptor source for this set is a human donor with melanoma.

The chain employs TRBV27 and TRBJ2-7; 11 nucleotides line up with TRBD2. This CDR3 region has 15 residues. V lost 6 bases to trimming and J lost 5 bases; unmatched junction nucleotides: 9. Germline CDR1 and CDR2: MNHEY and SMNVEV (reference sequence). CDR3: CASRLSGGAIHEQYF. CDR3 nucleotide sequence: TGTGCCAGCAGACTTAGCGGGGGGGCCATCCACGAGCAGTACTTC.

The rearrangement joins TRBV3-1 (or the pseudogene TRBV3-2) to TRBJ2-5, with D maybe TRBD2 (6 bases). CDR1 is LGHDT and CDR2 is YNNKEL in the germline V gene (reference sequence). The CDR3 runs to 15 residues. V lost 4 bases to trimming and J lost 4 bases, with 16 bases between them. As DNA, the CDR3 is TGTGCCAGCAGCCGCCGATCCGGAGGGCGAGAGACCCAGTACTTC. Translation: CASSRRSGGRETQYF.

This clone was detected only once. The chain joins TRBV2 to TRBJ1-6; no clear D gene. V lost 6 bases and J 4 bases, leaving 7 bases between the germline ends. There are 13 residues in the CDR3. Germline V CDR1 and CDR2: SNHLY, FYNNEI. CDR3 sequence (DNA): TGTGCCAGCAGGGCAAGGTATAATTCACCCCTCCACTTT. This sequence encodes CASRARYNSPLHF.

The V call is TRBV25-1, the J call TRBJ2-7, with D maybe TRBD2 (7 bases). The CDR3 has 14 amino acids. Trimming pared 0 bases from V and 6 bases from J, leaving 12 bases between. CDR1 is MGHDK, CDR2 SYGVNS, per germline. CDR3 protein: CASSEYGGGSEQYF. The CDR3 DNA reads TGTGCCAGCAGTGAATATGGGGGGGGCTCCGAGCAGTACTTC.

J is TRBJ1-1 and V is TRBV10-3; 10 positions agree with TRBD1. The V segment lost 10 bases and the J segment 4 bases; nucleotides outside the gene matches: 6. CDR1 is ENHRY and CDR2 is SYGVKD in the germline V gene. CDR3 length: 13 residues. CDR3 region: CATSTGGVTEAFF. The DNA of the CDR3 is TGTGCCACCTCGACAGGGGGCGTCACTGAAGCTTTCTTT.

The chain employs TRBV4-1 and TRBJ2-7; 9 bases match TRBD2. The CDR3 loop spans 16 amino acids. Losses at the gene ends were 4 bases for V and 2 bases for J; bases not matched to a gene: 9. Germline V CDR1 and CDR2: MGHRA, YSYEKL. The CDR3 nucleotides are TGCGCCAGCAGCCTAATAGCGGGGGTCTCGACCTACGAGCAGTACTTC. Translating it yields CASSLIAGVSTYEQYF.

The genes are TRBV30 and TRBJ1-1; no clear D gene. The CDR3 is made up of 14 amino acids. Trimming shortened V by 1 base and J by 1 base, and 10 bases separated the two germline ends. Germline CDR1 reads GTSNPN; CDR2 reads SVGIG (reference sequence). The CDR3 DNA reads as TGTGCCTGGAGTGAGAAGGGCGCGAACACTGAAGCTTTCTTT. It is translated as CAWSEKGANTEAFF.

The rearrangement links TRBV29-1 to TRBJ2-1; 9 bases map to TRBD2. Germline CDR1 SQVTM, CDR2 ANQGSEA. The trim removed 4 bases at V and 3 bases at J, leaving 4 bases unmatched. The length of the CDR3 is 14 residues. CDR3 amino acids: CSVVKTSGYNEQFF. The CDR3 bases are TGCAGCGTTGTTAAGACTAGCGGCTACAATGAGCAGTTCTTC.

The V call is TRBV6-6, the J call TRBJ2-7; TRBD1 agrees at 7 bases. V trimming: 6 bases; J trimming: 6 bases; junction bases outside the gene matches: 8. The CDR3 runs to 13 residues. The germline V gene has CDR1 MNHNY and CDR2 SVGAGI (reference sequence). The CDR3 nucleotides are TGTGCCAGCAGCCCCGGAACAGGGGCCGAGCAGTACTTC. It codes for CASSPGTGAEQYF.

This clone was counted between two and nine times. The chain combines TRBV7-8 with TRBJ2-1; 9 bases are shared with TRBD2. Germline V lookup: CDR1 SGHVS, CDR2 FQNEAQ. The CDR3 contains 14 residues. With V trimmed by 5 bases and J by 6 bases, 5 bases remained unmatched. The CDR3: CASSLGLASNEQFF. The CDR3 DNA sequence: TGTGCCAGCAGCCTTGGACTAGCGTCCAATGAGCAGTTCTTC.

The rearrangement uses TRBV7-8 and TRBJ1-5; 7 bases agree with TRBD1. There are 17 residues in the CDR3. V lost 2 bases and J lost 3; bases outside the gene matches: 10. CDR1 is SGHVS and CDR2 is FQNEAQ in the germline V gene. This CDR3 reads CASSLPVRDRFNQPQHF. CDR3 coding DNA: TGTGCCAGCAGCTTACCCGTCCGGGACAGATTCAATCAGCCCCAGCATTTT.

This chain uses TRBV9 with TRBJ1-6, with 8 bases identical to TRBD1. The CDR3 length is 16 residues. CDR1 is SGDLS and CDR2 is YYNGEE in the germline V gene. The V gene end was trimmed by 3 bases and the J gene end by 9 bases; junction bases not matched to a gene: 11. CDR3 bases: TGTGCCAGCAGCGCGTCGACAGGGGTCGGTCCTTCACCCCTCCACTTT. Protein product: CASSASTGVGPSPLHF.

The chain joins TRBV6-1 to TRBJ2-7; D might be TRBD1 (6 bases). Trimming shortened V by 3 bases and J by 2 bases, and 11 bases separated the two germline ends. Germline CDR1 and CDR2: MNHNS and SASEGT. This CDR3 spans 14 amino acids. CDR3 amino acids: CASSDQGLAYEQYF. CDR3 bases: TGTGCCAGCAGTGATCAGGGGTTAGCCTACGAGCAGTACTTC.

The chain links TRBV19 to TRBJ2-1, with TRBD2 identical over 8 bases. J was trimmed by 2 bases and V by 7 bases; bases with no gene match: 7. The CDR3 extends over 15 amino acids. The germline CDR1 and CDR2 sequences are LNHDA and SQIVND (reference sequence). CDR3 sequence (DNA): TGTGCCAGTACCGGTCCGGGGGGGCCCTACAATGAGCAGTTCTTC. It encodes CASTGPGGPYNEQFF.

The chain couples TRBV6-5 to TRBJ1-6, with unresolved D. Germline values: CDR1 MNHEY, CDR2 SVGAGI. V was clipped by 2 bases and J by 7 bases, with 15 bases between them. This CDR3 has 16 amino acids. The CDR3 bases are TGTGCCAGCAGTTACCCTTACGCCCGTGGGAATTCACCCCTCCACTTT. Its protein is CASSYPYARGNSPLHF.

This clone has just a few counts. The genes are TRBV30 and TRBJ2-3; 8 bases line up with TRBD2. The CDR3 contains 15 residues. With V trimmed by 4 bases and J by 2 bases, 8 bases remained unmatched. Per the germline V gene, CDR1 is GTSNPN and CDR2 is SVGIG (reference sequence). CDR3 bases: TGTGCCTGGATAGGCGCGGGGGGCCCCACAGATACGCAGTATTTT. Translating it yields CAWIGAGGPTDTQYF.

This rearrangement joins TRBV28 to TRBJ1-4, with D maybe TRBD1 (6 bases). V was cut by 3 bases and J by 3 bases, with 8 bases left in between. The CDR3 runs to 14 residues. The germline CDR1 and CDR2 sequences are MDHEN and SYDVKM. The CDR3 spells CASSLDSSNEKLFF. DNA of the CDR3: TGTGCCAGCAGTTTGGACAGCTCTAATGAAAAACTGTTTTTT.

The CDR3 loop is CASSLDWNEQFF. The CDR3 region has the DNA TGCGCCAGCAGCTTAGACTGGAATGAGCAGTTCTTC. The chain has TRBV5-1 and TRBJ2-1; D is ambiguous. The CDR3 loop spans 12 amino acids. Germline assignment: CDR1 SGHRS and CDR2 YFSETQ. V lost 2 bases and J 7 bases, leaving 7 bases between the germline ends.

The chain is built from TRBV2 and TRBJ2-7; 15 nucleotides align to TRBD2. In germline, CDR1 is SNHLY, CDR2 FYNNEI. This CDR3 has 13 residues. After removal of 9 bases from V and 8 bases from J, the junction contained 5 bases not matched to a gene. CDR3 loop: CASRTSGGVQQYF. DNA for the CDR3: TGTGCCAGTCGGACTAGCGGGGGGGTTCAGCAGTACTTC.

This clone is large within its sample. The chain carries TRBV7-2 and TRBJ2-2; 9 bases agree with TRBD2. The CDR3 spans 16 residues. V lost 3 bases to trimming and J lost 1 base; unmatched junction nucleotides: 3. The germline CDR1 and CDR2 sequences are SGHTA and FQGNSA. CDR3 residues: CASSFPTSGNTGELFF. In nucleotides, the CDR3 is TGTGCCAGCAGCTTCCCGACTAGCGGGAACACCGGGGAGCTGTTTTTT.

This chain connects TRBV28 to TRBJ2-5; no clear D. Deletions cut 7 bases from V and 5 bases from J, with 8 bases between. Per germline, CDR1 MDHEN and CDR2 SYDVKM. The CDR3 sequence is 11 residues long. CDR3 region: CASTAKETQYF. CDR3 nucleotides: TGTGCCAGCACCGCCAAGGAGACCCAGTACTTC.

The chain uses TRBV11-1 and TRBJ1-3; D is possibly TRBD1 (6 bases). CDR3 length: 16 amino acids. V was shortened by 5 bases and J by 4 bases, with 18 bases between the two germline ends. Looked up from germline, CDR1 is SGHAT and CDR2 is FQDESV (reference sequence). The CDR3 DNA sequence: TGTGCCAGCAGCACGACAGGACGTGGGAGAGGAAACACCATATATTTT. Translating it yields CASSTTGRGRGNTIYF.